The 13 T cell receptor beta chains below all came from one sample that was sequenced in a study of T-cell reconstitution after alpha-beta-depleted transplantation in children. Researchers prepared the TCRbeta library using unique molecular identifiers, the study reports. TCRdb passed the PCR reads through MiXCR, listing each CDR3 protein once. The sample has about 980,000 distinct CDR3 sequences, 25% to 30% seen once. Sequencing was performed on PBMCs, mostly from graft donor cells, taken 360 days after TCRalphabeta/CD19-depleted stem cell transplant. These TCRs come from a boy under three years old who had a stem cell transplant for SCID, so the T cells may come from the graft donor.

The genes are TRBV10-2 and TRBJ2-7; a weak D match, TRBD1 (6 bases). This CDR3 has 13 amino acids. Germline CDR1 WSHSY, CDR2 SAAADI. V was clipped by 4 bases and J by 5 bases, with 12 bases between them. Here the CDR3 reads CASSVQGRDEQYF. CDR3 in DNA: TGCGCCAGCAGTGTACAGGGACGTGACGAGCAGTACTTC.

The gene calls are TRBV18 and TRBJ2-3; D not resolved. Trimming took 1 base from V and 4 from J, leaving 6 bases between them. The CDR3 contains 13 residues. CDR1 and CDR2 (germline): KGHSH, LQKENI. In DNA form, the CDR3 reads TGTGCCAGCTCACCACTTTACGCAGATACGCAGTATTTT. Protein sequence: CASSPLYADTQYF. The full variable domain, in which reference TRBV18 and TRBJ2-3 provide the parts outside the CDR3, is NAGVMQNPRHLVRRRGQEARLRCSPMKGHSHVYWYRQLPEEGLKFMVYLQKENIIDESGMPKERFSAEFPKEGPSILRIQQVVRGDSAAYFCASSPLYADTQYFGPGTRLTVL.

This clonotype was counted many times. In DNA form, the CDR3 reads TGTGCCAGCAGCCCGAGGGACAGGGGCTACGAGCAGTACTTC. It encodes CASSPRDRGYEQYF. V usage is TRBV27 and J usage is TRBJ2-7; 10 nucleotides agree with TRBD1. The ends lost 6 bases at V and 3 bases at J; junction bases unmatched: 5. Germline V gives CDR1 MNHEY, CDR2 SMNVEV (reference sequence). The CDR3 has 14 amino acids.

The V and J genes are TRBV12-3 or TRBV12-4 and TRBJ1-5; no clear D. V gave up 5 bases and J gave up 3 bases, with 8 bases separating them. This CDR3 has 13 residues. Here the CDR3 reads CASSDHYNQPQHF. The CDR3 DNA follows: TGTGCCAGCAGTGACCACTACAATCAGCCCCAGCATTTT.

The chain has TRBV7-8 and TRBJ2-7; 9 nucleotides agree with TRBD2. From germline, CDR1 is SGHVS and CDR2 FQNEAQ. V lost 5 bases, J lost 2 bases, and 4 bases stayed unmatched. There are 14 residues in the CDR3. CDR3 in DNA: TGTGCCAGCAGCCCCGGACTAGCGACCTACGAGCAGTACTTC. Translation: CASSPGLATYEQYF.

The rearrangement uses TRBV4-1 and TRBJ1-1, with a tentative D call TRBD1 (5 bases). Germline V lookup: CDR1 MGHRA, CDR2 YSYEKL. The CDR3 consists of 16 residues. V lost 5 bases, J lost 3 bases, and 19 bases lay in between. The CDR3 loop is CASSRGVEGIDTEAFF. The CDR3 DNA reads TGCGCCAGCAGCAGAGGGGTGGAGGGAATTGACACTGAAGCTTTCTTT.

This clonotype occurred a few times. The V and J genes are TRBV7-7 and TRBJ1-1, with D maybe TRBD1 (5 bases). V was clipped by 2 bases and J by 4 bases, with 8 bases between them. From germline, CDR1 is SSHAT and CDR2 FNYEAQ (reference sequence). The CDR3 extends over 13 amino acids. The chain's CDR3 is CASSLNRITEAFF. DNA for the CDR3: TGTGCCAGCAGCTTAAACAGGATCACTGAAGCTTTCTTT.

This clonotype was counted once. The CDR3 DNA sequence: TGTGCCACCAGTGACGAGGGGGTTCACCGAAGGAATGAGCAGTTCTTC. Translated: CATSDEGVHRRNEQFF. The chain joins TRBV24-1 to TRBJ2-1, with D possibly TRBD1 on 6 matching bases. The CDR3 extends over 16 amino acids. CDR1 KGHDR and CDR2 SFDVKD come from the germline V gene. The ends were cut back, 4 bases at V and 7 bases at J, with 19 bases in the middle.

This sequence joins TRBV27 and TRBJ2-1; D is undetermined. CDR3 length equals 15 residues. Trimming stripped 4 bases from V and 0 bases from J, with 10 bases between. The germline gives CDR1 MNHEY, CDR2 SMNVEV (reference sequence). Written as DNA, the CDR3 is TGTGCCAGCAGTTCCTGGACCGTCTCCTACAATGAGCAGTTCTTC. Encoded protein: CASSSWTVSYNEQFF.

The chain employs TRBV6-5 and TRBJ1-6; unclear D gene. Germline V gene lookup returns CDR1 MNHEY and CDR2 SVGAGI. The V gene lost 2 bases and the J gene lost 7 bases, with 9 bases spanning the gap. The CDR3 is 14 residues long. This CDR3 is CASSYLASNSPLHF. The CDR3 DNA is TGTGCCAGCAGTTACCTGGCCTCCAATTCACCCCTCCACTTT.

The chain carries TRBV20-1 and TRBJ2-5; 9 bases match TRBD1. Germline V gene data show CDR1 as DFQATT and CDR2 as SNEGSKA (reference sequence). The junction had 4 bases not matched to a gene; V was cut back by 0 bases and J by 5 bases. This CDR3 spans 14 amino acids. CDR3 sequence: CSARDGTGRETQYF. CDR3 DNA sequence: TGCAGTGCTAGAGATGGGACAGGGCGGGAGACCCAGTACTTC.

The table lists this clonotype with a few counts. The chain has TRBV20-1 and TRBJ1-1; D unresolved. Germline CDR1 is DFQATT and CDR2 is SNEGSKA (reference sequence). V lost 4 bases and J 0 bases, leaving 3 bases between the germline ends. The CDR3 loop spans 11 amino acids. The CDR3 DNA reads as TGCAGTGCTAACATGAACACTGAAGCTTTCTTT. Protein: CSANMNTEAFF.

This clonotype has ten or more counts. The chain has TRBV4-3 and TRBJ2-7; 8 nucleotides agree with TRBD1. This CDR3 is built from 15 residues. With V trimmed by 6 bases and J by 4 bases, 11 bases remained unmatched. Germline V gene data show CDR1 as LGHNA and CDR2 as YSLEER. The CDR3 region is CASSQYPQGAYEQYF. CDR3 sequence (DNA): TGCGCCAGCAGTCAGTACCCCCAGGGGGCATACGAGCAGTACTTC.